The 12 T cell receptor beta chains below all came from one sample that was sequenced in a study of beta chain features in type 1 diabetes. Isolated RNA was reverse transcribed in full, so expressed TCRB transcripts were sequenced. The table came from immunoSEQ multiplex PCR; TCRdb's copy has only in-frame clones and leaves some out. This sample has 250,000 to 300,000 clones, with roughly 24% found just once. For these receptors, no antigen is known. General study points: People with Type 1 diabetes carried modestly yet significantly shorter TCRB CDR3s in all four CD4+ subsets.

Sequencing was performed on naive CD4+ T cells from blood. The receptors come from a woman aged 25-40 years with type 1 diabetes.

This chain uses TRBV7-9 with TRBJ2-2, with 12 bases identical to TRBD2. Germline V lookup: CDR1 SEHNR, CDR2 FQNEAQ (reference sequence). J was trimmed by 4 bases and V by 1 base; bases with no gene match: 7. This CDR3 region has 18 residues. CDR3 sequence reads: CASSLVWTSGIGTGELFF. The CDR3 DNA is TGTGCCAGCAGCTTAGTCTGGACTAGCGGGATTGGCACCGGGGAGCTGTTTTTT.

This clone occurred a few times. The chain is built from TRBV2 and TRBJ2-6; a possible D gene is TRBD1 (6 bases). The CDR3 loop spans 19 amino acids. Germline CDR1 and CDR2: SNHLY and FYNNEI. V shed 1 base and J shed 0 bases, with 16 bases lying between them. The CDR3 sequence is CASSEEEQGWFSGANVLTF. The CDR3 DNA reads as TGTGCCAGCAGTGAAGAGGAACAGGGTTGGTTCTCTGGGGCCAACGTCCTGACTTTC.

The table lists this clone with a few counts. The gene calls are TRBV9 and TRBJ1-2; tentatively, D is TRBD1 (6 bases). Trimming cost V 0 bases and J 6 bases, with 12 bases left between them. Germline V gene sequence: CDR1 SGDLS, CDR2 YYNGEE. The CDR3 is made up of 14 amino acids. CDR3 loop: CASSVGGTPNGYTF. DNA for the CDR3: TGTGCCAGCAGCGTAGGGGGGACACCTAATGGCTACACCTTC.

This clone was counted between two and nine times. The V call is TRBV4-1, the J call TRBJ2-7, with 8 bases aligning to TRBD1. Germline CDR1 MGHRA, CDR2 YSYEKL. CDR3 size: 16 residues. J was trimmed by 2 bases and V by 4 bases; bases with no gene match: 10. The CDR3: CASSLVGQGLTYEQYF. DNA of the CDR3: TGCGCCAGCAGCCTCGTCGGACAGGGCCTTACCTACGAGCAGTACTTC.

The chain has TRBV6-5 and TRBJ1-2; TRBD1 aligns across 7 bases. From germline, CDR1 is MNHEY and CDR2 SVGAGI. The CDR3 runs 13 residues. V trimming: 2 bases; J trimming: 7 bases; junction bases outside the gene matches: 4. CDR3 sequence (DNA): TGTGCCAGCAGTTACGGGACAGACGGTGGCTACACCTTC. It specifies CASSYGTDGGYTF.

The chain couples TRBV18 to TRBJ1-2, with D unclear. This CDR3 is built from 11 residues. The V end lost 2 bases, the J end lost 8 bases, and 6 bases lay between the germline ends. The germline CDR1 and CDR2 sequences are KGHSH and LQKENI. CDR3 nucleotide sequence: TGTGCCAGCTCACCAGGAGGAGGCTACACCTTC. Its protein product is CASSPGGGYTF.

In nucleotides, the CDR3 is TGTGCCAGCTCACTCTTACCGGGATCTACCTACAATGAGCAGTTCTTC. It specifies CASSLLPGSTYNEQFF. This chain links TRBV18 with TRBJ2-1; D might be TRBD2 (5 bases). This CDR3 comprises 16 residues. V was cut by 4 bases and J by 2 bases, with 15 bases left in between. CDR1 and CDR2 from the germline V gene are KGHSH and LQKENI. Looking up the rest from reference TRBV18 and TRBJ2-1 gives the full variable domain: NAGVMQNPRHLVRRRGQEARLRCSPMKGHSHVYWYRQLPEEGLKFMVYLQKENIIDESGMPKERFSAEFPKEGPSILRIQQVVRGDSAAYFCASSLLPGSTYNEQFFGPGTRLTVL.

V and J are TRBV5-6 and TRBJ1-1; D remains unclear. The CDR3 totals 13 residues. V lost 0 bases, J lost 11 bases, and 14 bases lay in between. CDR1 SGHDT and CDR2 YYEEEE come from the germline V gene. The DNA of the CDR3 is TGTGCCAGCAGCTTGGCCCGCCCCTCCAGTGCTTTCTTT. Its protein is CASSLARPSSAFF.

This clone was detected only a few times. V gene TRBV6-6 combines with J gene TRBJ2-1, with TRBD2 identical over 9 bases. The CDR3 has 14 amino acids. The V gene end was trimmed by 5 bases and the J gene end by 3 bases; junction bases not matched to a gene: 2. Germline CDR1 and CDR2: MNHNY and SVGAGI (reference sequence). CDR3 loop: CASSTSGLYNEQFF. As DNA, the CDR3 is TGTGCCAGCAGTACTAGCGGGCTCTACAATGAGCAGTTCTTC.

The chain links TRBV19 to TRBJ2-1; 9 bases agree with TRBD2. The germline CDR1 and CDR2 sequences are LNHDA and SQIVND (reference sequence). CDR3 length equals 15 residues. V trimming: 3 bases; J trimming: 4 bases; junction bases outside the gene matches: 4. The CDR3 reads CASSMAGGHYNEQFF. In nucleotides, the CDR3 is TGTGCCAGTAGTATGGCGGGAGGGCATTACAATGAGCAGTTCTTC.

V gene TRBV2 combines with J gene TRBJ1-5; 8 nucleotides agree with TRBD1. Germline V gene lookup returns CDR1 SNHLY and CDR2 FYNNEI. The CDR3 is 19 residues long. The ends lost 6 bases at V and 4 bases at J; junction bases unmatched: 20. The CDR3 loop reads CASSHHSGQGGRPNQPQHF. CDR3 DNA: TGTGCCAGCAGCCACCACTCTGGACAGGGCGGGCGGCCAAATCAGCCCCAGCATTTT.

The chain recombines TRBV7-3 with TRBJ2-2; 12 nucleotides agree with TRBD2. The CDR3 totals 15 residues. The trim removed 5 bases at V and 5 bases at J, leaving 3 bases unmatched. The germline gives CDR1 SGHTA, CDR2 FQGTGA. The CDR3 loop reads CASSPGTSGTGELFF. CDR3 bases: TGTGCCAGCAGCCCCGGGACTAGCGGGACCGGGGAGCTGTTTTTT.